Below, one T cell receptor beta chain is given with its context. Its antigen is unidentified. The sample belongs to a study of siplizumab effects on memory and regulatory T cells. Produced via immunoSEQ multiplex PCR; TCRdb's table is partial and in-frame only. This table holds some 110,000 clones, more than 85% found once. The CDR3 consists of 15 residues. J lost 6 bases, V lost 1 base, and 6 bases had no gene match. The germline V gene encodes CDR1 GTSNPN and CDR2 SVGIG (reference sequence). Overall study findings and caveats: Proliferating CD4+ or CD8+ clones, roughly 80-96% of them, lacked an assignable naive or memory phenotype. Naive T cells seemed more diverse than memory cells; they also seemed major alloresponse contributors. With siplizumab, mappable alloreactive CD4+ clones averaged around 71% Treg-derived, versus less than 35% in controls.

The TCR was taken from a human donor in good health. The sequenced sample consisted of Tregs sorted from blood. The chain recombines TRBV30 with TRBJ2-3; the match to TRBD2 covers 11 bases. CDR3 loop: CAWSDSGRALDTQYF. CDR3 nucleotide sequence: TGTGCCTGGAGTGATAGCGGGAGGGCCCTGGATACGCAGTATTTT.